The source of this T cell receptor (beta chain) is a study of cytomegalovirus exposure and HLA in healthy donors. The V and J ends lost 0 bases and 1 base respectively, with 15 bases between them. The CDR3 has 17 amino acids. Germline V CDR1 and CDR2: LNHNV, YYDKDF (reference sequence). Primers for the PCR totalled 60 Vbeta and 13 Jbeta. TCRdb's copy holds only in-frame clones and misses some; the assay was immunoSEQ multiplex PCR. The sample lists tens of thousands of clones; about 66% were seen once. The V and J genes are TRBV15 and TRBJ1-1, with a tentative D call TRBD1 (6 bases). The specimen was PBMCs. This TCR derives from a woman between 45 and 60 years old in good health and CMV-seropositive. CDR3: CATSRDVGDIPNTEAFF. As DNA, the CDR3 is TGTGCCACCAGCAGAGATGTTGGGGACATCCCGAACACTGAAGCTTTCTTT. Full variable domain (missing parts from reference TRBV15 and TRBJ1-1): DAMVIQNPRYQVTQFGKPVTLSCSQTLNHNVMYWYQQKSSQAPKLLFHYYDKDFNNEADTPDNFQSRRPNTSFCFLDIRSPGLGDTAMYLCATSRDVGDIPNTEAFFGQGTRLTVV.